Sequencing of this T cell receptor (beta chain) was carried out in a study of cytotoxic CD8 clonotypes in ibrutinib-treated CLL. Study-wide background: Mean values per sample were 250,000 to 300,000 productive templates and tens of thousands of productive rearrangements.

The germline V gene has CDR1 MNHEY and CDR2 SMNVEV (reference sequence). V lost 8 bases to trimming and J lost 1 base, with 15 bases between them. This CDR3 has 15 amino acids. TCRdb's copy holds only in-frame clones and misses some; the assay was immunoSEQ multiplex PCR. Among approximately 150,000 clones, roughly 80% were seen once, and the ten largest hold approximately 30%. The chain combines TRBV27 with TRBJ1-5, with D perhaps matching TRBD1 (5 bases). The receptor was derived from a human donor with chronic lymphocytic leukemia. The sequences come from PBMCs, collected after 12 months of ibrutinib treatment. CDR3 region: CASRGMGGSNQPQHF. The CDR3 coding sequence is TGTGCCAGCCGGGGCATGGGTGGGAGCAATCAGCCCCAGCATTTT.